These 28 T cell receptor beta chains were sequenced from one sample in a study of shared clonotypes between healthy human individuals. The assay was immunoSEQ multiplex PCR, and TCRdb's table has in-frame clones only and misses some. Found here are some 500,000 clones, 90% to 97% of them singletons; the top ten hold around 0.066%. The sequenced sample consisted of naive CD4+ T cells sorted from blood. Subset in this sample: CD45RA+ positively selected. The receptors were gathered from a woman aged 25 to 39 in good health.

This chain joins TRBV25-1 and TRBJ1-1, with a tentative D call TRBD1 (5 bases). V shed 5 bases and J shed 1 base, with 14 bases lying between them. Germline CDR1 MGHDK, CDR2 SYGVNS. The CDR3 consists of 15 residues. The CDR3 is CASSPHTGENTEAFF. For the CDR3, the DNA is TGTGCCAGCAGTCCCCACACGGGGGAGAACACTGAAGCTTTCTTT.

To note about this clone: Other DNA sequences in the same sample also yield this CDR3. The chain has TRBV28 and TRBJ2-1; 9 bases map to TRBD2. The trim removed 7 bases at V and 0 bases at J, leaving 4 bases unmatched. The CDR3 runs to 15 residues. Germline values: CDR1 MDHEN, CDR2 SYDVKM. CDR3 in DNA: TGTGCCAGCATCATTAGCGGGAGCTCCTACAATGAGCAGTTCTTC. Translation: CASIISGSSYNEQFF. The full variable domain, its missing parts supplied by reference TRBV28 and TRBJ2-1, is DVKVTQSSRYLVKRTGEKVFLECVQDMDHENMFWYRQDPGLGLRLIYFSYDVKMKEKGDIPEGYSVSREKKERFSLILESASTNQTSMYLCASIISGSSYNEQFFGPGTRLTVL.

Worth noting for this clone: The junction departs from germline at one end; a sequencing error may be responsible. The CDR3 DNA sequence: TGTGCCAGCAGCCTAGCTAGCGGGGACTACGAGCAGTACTTC. Translation gives CASSLASGDYEQYF. J is TRBJ2-7 and V is TRBV7-8, with TRBD2 matching over 9 bases. Germline CDR1 SGHVS, CDR2 FQNEAQ. The CDR3 sequence is 14 residues long. The full variable domain, with the rest looked up from reference TRBV7-8 and TRBJ2-7, is GAGVSQSPRYKVAKRGQDVALRCDPISGHVSLFWYQQALGQGPEFLTYFQNEAQLDKSGLPSDRFFAERPEGSVSTLKIQRTQQEDSAVYLCASSLASGDYEQYFGPGTRLTVT.

V gene TRBV6-5 combines with J gene TRBJ1-5, with 9 bases identical to TRBD1. The CDR3 contains 15 residues. The V gene end was trimmed by 6 bases and the J gene end by 0 bases; junction bases not matched to a gene: 3. Germline CDR1 and CDR2: MNHEY and SVGAGI. This CDR3 reads CASSKDRGSNQPQHF. CDR3 in DNA: TGTGCCAGCAGCAAGGACAGGGGTAGCAATCAGCCCCAGCATTTT.

The J gene is TRBJ2-1, the V gene TRBV7-9; 7 bases are shared with TRBD2. With V trimmed by 5 bases and J by 4 bases, 20 bases remained unmatched. CDR3 length: 19 residues. The germline V gene has CDR1 SEHNR and CDR2 FQNEAQ (reference sequence). This chain's CDR3 is CASSLRTSERALIYNEQFF. The CDR3 DNA sequence: TGTGCCAGCAGCCTAAGAACTAGCGAGAGAGCCCTGATATACAATGAGCAGTTCTTC.

This clone was detected once. This rearrangement joins TRBV6-6 to TRBJ2-7; D perhaps matches TRBD1 (6 bases). V was cut by 5 bases and J by 8 bases, with 13 bases left in between. CDR1 and CDR2 from the germline V gene are MNHNY and SVGAGI (reference sequence). The CDR3 consists of 12 residues. The CDR3 sequence: CASSPTQGKQYF. In DNA, the CDR3 is TGTGCCAGCAGTCCCACGCAGGGGAAGCAGTACTTC.

The CDR3 reads CASSLTGPSLDTQYF. The CDR3 nucleotides are TGTGCCAGCAGTTTAACAGGGCCCTCGTTAGATACGCAGTATTTT. V and J are TRBV27 and TRBJ2-3; the D gene is possibly TRBD1 (6 bases). The V gene lost 2 bases and the J gene lost 5 bases, with 14 bases spanning the gap. Per germline, CDR1 MNHEY and CDR2 SMNVEV (reference sequence). The CDR3 is 15 residues long.

This clone came up a few times. The V and J genes are TRBV6-5 and TRBJ2-7; maybe TRBD2 (6 bases). V lost 9 bases to trimming and J lost 5 bases, with 11 bases between them. This CDR3 region has 11 residues. Germline assignment: CDR1 MNHEY and CDR2 SVGAGI. CDR3 region: CARQRVHEQYF. Here the CDR3 DNA reads TGTGCCAGGCAGCGGGTCCACGAGCAGTACTTC.

This chain uses TRBV19 with TRBJ2-7; the D call may be TRBD1 or TRBD2 (6 bases each). This CDR3 has 16 amino acids. With 4 bases removed from V and 0 bases from J, the gap between germline ends came to 16 bases. Germline assignment: CDR1 LNHDA and CDR2 SQIVND (reference sequence). The CDR3 is CASSTTGRGSSYEQYF. As DNA, the CDR3 is TGTGCCAGTAGTACGACAGGTCGGGGGAGCTCCTACGAGCAGTACTTC.

The chain recombines TRBV11-2 with TRBJ2-6; D gene unclear. Deletions cut 5 bases from V and 0 bases from J, with 8 bases between. The CDR3 loop spans 15 amino acids. CDR1 and CDR2 from the germline V gene are SGHAT and FQNNGV. The CDR3 DNA follows: TGTGCCAGCAGCAGAGGCCCCTCTGGGGCCAACGTCCTGACTTTC. It is translated as CASSRGPSGANVLTF.

The genes are TRBV7-2 and TRBJ2-7, with 11 bases matching TRBD2. The CDR3 extends over 16 amino acids. V dropped 1 base and J dropped 0; count of bases not matched to a gene: 2. CDR1 and CDR2 from the germline V gene are SGHTA and FQGNSA. DNA of the CDR3: TGTGCCAGCAGCTTAGGGACTAGCGGGTTCTCCTACGAGCAGTACTTC. Amino acid sequence: CASSLGTSGFSYEQYF. Filled out from reference TRBV7-2 and TRBJ2-7, the complete variable domain reads GAGVSQSPSNKVTEKGKDVELRCDPISGHTALYWYRQSLGQGLEFLIYFQGNSAPDKSGLPSDRFSAERTGGSVSTLTIQRTQQEDSAVYLCASSLGTSGFSYEQYFGPGTRLTVT.

The chain uses TRBV10-3 and TRBJ2-5, with 9 bases identical to TRBD1. V shed 6 bases, J shed 3 bases, and the junction held 2 bases outside the gene matches. Germline CDR1 is ENHRY and CDR2 is SYGVKD. The CDR3 covers 13 residues. DNA for the CDR3: TGTGCCATCAGAGGGACAGGGAAAGAGACCCAGTACTTC. Protein: CAIRGTGKETQYF.

The rearrangement uses TRBV27 and TRBJ1-4; no firm D call. Trimming took 4 bases from V and 6 from J, leaving 12 bases between them. This CDR3 has 14 residues. Germline CDR1 MNHEY, CDR2 SMNVEV (reference sequence). CDR3 sequence reads: CASSSLKQYEKLFF. The CDR3 nucleotides read TGTGCCAGCAGTTCCCTCAAACAGTATGAAAAACTGTTTTTT.

Here the CDR3 reads CSAIRTVEAFF. The CDR3 DNA reads as TGCAGTGCCATAAGGACAGTCGAAGCTTTCTTT. The chain combines TRBV20-1 with TRBJ1-1; a possible D gene is TRBD1 (6 bases). Trimming took off 6 bases at V and 8 bases at J, with 13 bases between the two ends. CDR1 is DFQATT, CDR2 SNEGSKA, per germline (reference sequence). The CDR3 is 11 amino acids.

This chain connects TRBV5-1 to TRBJ2-7, with TRBD1 identical over 7 bases. V shed 4 bases, J shed 5 bases, and the junction held 6 bases outside the gene matches. This CDR3 has 13 residues. The germline V gene has CDR1 SGHRS and CDR2 YFSETQ. The CDR3 DNA follows: TGCGCCAGCAGCACAGGACAGGAGAACGAGCAGTACTTC. This encodes CASSTGQENEQYF.

The V gene is TRBV19, the J gene TRBJ2-1; 8 bases line up with TRBD2. Trimming removed 0 bases from V and 6 bases from J; junction bases left unmatched: 1. Germline V gene sequence: CDR1 LNHDA, CDR2 SQIVND (reference sequence). The CDR3 runs 14 residues. In nucleotides, the CDR3 is TGTGCCAGTAGTATAGAACTAGCGGCCAATGAGCAGTTCTTC. It codes for CASSIELAANEQFF. Variable domain in full (rest from reference TRBV19 and TRBJ2-1): DGGITQSPKYLFRKEGQNVTLSCEQNLNHDAMYWYRQDPGQGLRLIYYSQIVNDFQKGDIAEGYSVSREKKESFPLTVTSAQKNPTAFYLCASSIELAANEQFFGPGTRLTVL.

This rearrangement joins TRBV7-8 to TRBJ2-3; weak D call: TRBD2 (6 bases). Germline V gene sequence: CDR1 SGHVS, CDR2 FQNEAQ. The CDR3 length is 14 residues. The ends were cut back, 1 base at V and 8 bases at J, with 13 bases in the middle. The CDR3, as DNA: TGTGCCAGCAGCTTAGGGGCGCTAGCGAGTACGCAGTATTTT. Translated: CASSLGALASTQYF. Full variable domain (remainder filled in from reference TRBV7-8 and TRBJ2-3): GAGVSQSPRYKVAKRGQDVALRCDPISGHVSLFWYQQALGQGPEFLTYFQNEAQLDKSGLPSDRFFAERPEGSVSTLKIQRTQQEDSAVYLCASSLGALASTQYFGPGTRLTVL.

This clone was counted once. The rearrangement uses TRBV7-8 and TRBJ1-3; D unclear. There are 14 residues in the CDR3. Germline V CDR1 and CDR2: SGHVS, FQNEAQ. V dropped 3 bases and J dropped 0 bases, with 6 bases sitting between them. The CDR3 DNA sequence: TGTGCCAGCAGCTTCCCCAACTCTGGAAACACCATATATTTT. This codes for CASSFPNSGNTIYF.

This chain joins TRBV18 and TRBJ2-1; 8 nucleotides align to TRBD2. The germline V gene has CDR1 KGHSH and CDR2 LQKENI. The trim removed 3 bases at V and 1 base at J, leaving 2 bases unmatched. CDR3 length equals 15 residues. This CDR3 reads CASSPGTRSYNEQFF. For the CDR3, the DNA is TGTGCCAGCTCACCCGGGACTAGGTCCTACAATGAGCAGTTCTTC. The full variable domain, completed using reference TRBV18 and TRBJ2-1, is NAGVMQNPRHLVRRRGQEARLRCSPMKGHSHVYWYRQLPEEGLKFMVYLQKENIIDESGMPKERFSAEFPKEGPSILRIQQVVRGDSAAYFCASSPGTRSYNEQFFGPGTRLTVL.

The rearrangement joins TRBV25-1 to TRBJ2-3; D gene ambiguous. V was clipped by 3 bases and J by 2 bases, with 6 bases between them. The CDR3 is 13 amino acids. CDR1 MGHDK and CDR2 SYGVNS come from the germline V gene. The CDR3, as DNA: TGTGCCAGCAGTGACCCCCCCACAGATACGCAGTATTTT. Its protein product is CASSDPPTDTQYF.

This chain uses TRBV30 with TRBJ2-5; 14 bases are a match to TRBD2. This CDR3 contains 15 residues. Losses at the gene ends were 3 bases for V and 4 bases for J; bases not matched to a gene: 4. The germline CDR1 and CDR2 sequences are GTSNPN and SVGIG (reference sequence). The CDR3 is CAWSLGTSGRETQYF. The CDR3 DNA follows: TGTGCCTGGAGCCTCGGGACTAGCGGGAGAGAGACCCAGTACTTC.

This clone was counted once. The junction shows a germline mismatch at one end, possibly a read error. DNA of the CDR3: TGCGCCAGCAGTTTGGAACCGGGACTTCAAAACACCATATATTTT. Protein product: CASSLEPGLQNTIYF. This chain links TRBV5-1 with TRBJ1-3; tentatively, D is TRBD1 (5 bases). The CDR3 has 15 residues. The germline gives CDR1 SGHRS, CDR2 YFSETQ.

The chain links TRBV7-6 to TRBJ2-3; no clear D. Trimming stripped 5 bases from V and 4 bases from J, with 19 bases between. Germline assignment: CDR1 SGHVS and CDR2 FNYEAQ. The CDR3 consists of 16 residues. The CDR3 coding sequence is TGTGCCAGCAGCAACGCGGCTCGGATGGATCCAGATACGCAGTATTTT. It yields the protein CASSNAARMDPDTQYF.

The chain carries TRBV2 and TRBJ1-4; possibly TRBD1 for D (5 bases). CDR1 is SNHLY, CDR2 FYNNEI, per germline. The CDR3 has 12 residues. Between the trimmed V and J ends, which lost 6 bases and 8 bases, there was a span of 10 bases. CDR3: CASSKGREKLFF. Written as DNA, the CDR3 is TGTGCCAGCAGCAAGGGGCGGGAAAAACTGTTTTTT.

The CDR3 region has the DNA TGTGCCAGCAGTGCCCAACTTTGGAGCAATCAGCCCCAGCATTTT. Residues: CASSAQLWSNQPQHF. This chain uses TRBV6-1 with TRBJ1-5; D remains ambiguous. This CDR3 region has 15 residues. CDR1 and CDR2 from the germline V gene are MNHNS and SASEGT. Deletions cut 4 bases from V and 1 base from J, with 11 bases between.

The chain combines TRBV28 with TRBJ1-2; D remains unclear. Trimming took 6 bases from V and 2 from J, leaving 10 bases between them. The CDR3 extends over 13 amino acids. Germline CDR1 reads MDHEN; CDR2 reads SYDVKM. The CDR3 is CASSGDGNYGYTF. The CDR3 bases are TGTGCCAGCAGCGGGGATGGGAACTATGGCTACACCTTC.

This chain's CDR3 is CASRSLKKNTGELFF. The CDR3 nucleotides are TGTGCCAGCAGAAGCCTGAAGAAGAACACCGGGGAGCTGTTTTTT. The gene calls are TRBV6-5 and TRBJ2-2; D gene unclear. Germline lookup yields CDR1 MNHEY and CDR2 SVGAGI. V was shortened by 6 bases and J by 1 base, with 12 bases between the two germline ends. The CDR3 is 15 amino acids.

The rearrangement links TRBV28 to TRBJ2-5; D is possibly TRBD1 (5 bases). The J call may be wrong; the DNA end is better matched by TRBJ2-7. CDR3 length equals 14 residues. CDR1 and CDR2 from the germline V gene are MDHEN and SYDVKM. The CDR3 loop reads CASRGVMSSYEQYF. Written as DNA, the CDR3 is TGTGCCAGCAGAGGGGTTATGAGCTCCTACGAGCAGTACTTC.